The clone carrying this TCR beta chain qualifies as medium-sized. What it binds is not known. V was shortened by 0 bases and J by 3 bases, with 15 bases between the two germline ends. Germline lookup yields CDR1 MNHEY and CDR2 SVGAGI. The CDR3 covers 17 residues. Rearranged V-D-J TRB sequences were amplified with a mixed TRB-A/B primer pool. Each CDR3 protein gets one entry after TCRdb re-called the multiplex PCR reads with MiXCR. The top ten hold approximately 2.5% of the sample, which has over 10,000 distinct CDR3 sequences, more than 25% seen once. The record originates from a study of T cell repertoires in aging, cancer and after chemotherapy. The overall study: Donor ages fell into six groups from 30 or younger up to 70 or older. The full dataset contained several million TCR reads.

The template was genomic DNA from peripheral blood, not RNA. General study findings and limits: Compared with age-matched healthy donors, untreated hematological or solid cancer patients showed higher blood TCR clonality. No conclusions about immunological memory after chemotherapy can be drawn from the repertoire data.

The J gene is TRBJ2-1, the V gene TRBV6-5; D remains ambiguous. The origin of this receptor is a human donor in good health. Material: blood. Here the CDR3 reads CASSYSIVPYSYNEQFF. CDR3 nucleotide sequence: TGTGCCAGCAGTTACTCGATCGTCCCCTATAGCTACAATGAGCAGTTCTTC.